This section outlines one T cell receptor (beta chain) sequence together with its context. The method was immunoSEQ multiplex PCR; TCRdb's version includes in-frame clones alone and lacks a portion of them. The repertoire has about 310,000 clones, around 90% of them found once; the top ten carry 5% to 5.5%. The data derive from a study of blood T cell repertoires in COVID-19. Sequences were obtained from PBMCs or T cells enriched from blood (not recorded which). This sequence originates from a man in his sixties who had recovered from COVID-19.

CDR3 sequence: CASSSEGFWGNTIYF. The DNA of the CDR3 is TGCGCCAGCAGTTCTGAGGGTTTTTGGGGAAACACCATATATTTT. The chain combines TRBV4-1 with TRBJ1-3; D is unresolved. The CDR3 has 15 amino acids. Germline V gives CDR1 MGHRA, CDR2 YSYEKL. V was clipped by 6 bases and J by 4 bases, with 16 bases between them.